This T cell receptor beta chain derives from a study of shared clonotypes between healthy human individuals. The CDR3 has 14 residues. CDR1 is KGHSH, CDR2 LQKENI, per germline. Trimming took off 3 bases at V and 0 bases at J, with 8 bases between the two ends. Generated by immunoSEQ multiplex PCR, the TCRdb table keeps only in-frame clones and is missing some. The table lists around 510,000 clones, around 95% of them singletons. As regards this clone: What it recognizes is unknown.

Findings and caveats of the study: With few donors, the genetic and exposure-history diversity represented was limited.

The chain employs TRBV18 and TRBJ1-2; perhaps TRBD1 as D (5 bases). Sequenced sample: naive CD4+ T cells sorted from blood. Documented subset: CD45RA+ positively selected. The TCR comes from a woman aged 30 to 39 in good health. As DNA, the CDR3 is TGTGCCAGCTCACCCGGGGACGCTAACTATGGCTACACCTTC. It yields the protein CASSPGDANYGYTF.